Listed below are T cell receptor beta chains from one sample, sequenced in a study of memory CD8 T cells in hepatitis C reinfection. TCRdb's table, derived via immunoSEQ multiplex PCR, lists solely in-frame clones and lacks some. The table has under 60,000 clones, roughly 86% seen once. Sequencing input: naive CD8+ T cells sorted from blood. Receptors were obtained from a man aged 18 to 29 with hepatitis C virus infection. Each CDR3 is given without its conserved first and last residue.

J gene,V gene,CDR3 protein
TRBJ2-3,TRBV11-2,ASSSRTGADTQY
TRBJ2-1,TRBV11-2,ASSFSGEHNEQF
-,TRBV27,ASSPRLAGSYEQY
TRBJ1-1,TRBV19,ASSMQVNTEAF
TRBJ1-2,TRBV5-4,ASSLFGGNRGQSYT
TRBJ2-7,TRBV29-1,SVERTDSYEQY
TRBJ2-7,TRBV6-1,ASTGTRFPYEQY
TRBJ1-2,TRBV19,ASSIPGQENYGYT
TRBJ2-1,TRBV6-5,ASSYLADNEQF
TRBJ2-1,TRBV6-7,ASSYSDRLYEQF
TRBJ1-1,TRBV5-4,ASSPPTGEAF
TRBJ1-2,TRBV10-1,ASSGPLPELGYGYT
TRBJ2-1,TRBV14,ASSPRLAGYNEQF
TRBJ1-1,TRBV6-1,ASLVYQGDAF
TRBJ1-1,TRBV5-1,ASSPWGGRNTEAF
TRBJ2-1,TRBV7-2,ASSLERGSDNEQF
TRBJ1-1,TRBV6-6,ASRERILTEAF
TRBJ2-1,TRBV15,ATSSPGLADNEQF
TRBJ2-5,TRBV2,ASSGTEGETQY
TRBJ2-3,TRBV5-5,ASSEDSPPDTQY
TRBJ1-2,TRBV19,ASSIDRGQGGYT
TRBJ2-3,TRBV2,ASIGGRKRADTQY
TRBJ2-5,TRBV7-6,ASSLGAGLGETQY
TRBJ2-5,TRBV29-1,SVGTDRQTQY
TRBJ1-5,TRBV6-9,ASSYTGISNQPQH
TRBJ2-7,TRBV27,ASSLRPSYEQY
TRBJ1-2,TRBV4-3,ASSLDLGDGYT
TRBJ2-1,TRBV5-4,ASSLRGQGYTYNEQF
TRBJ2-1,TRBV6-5,ASSYLAASYNEQF
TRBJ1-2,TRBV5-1,ASTSGNYGYT
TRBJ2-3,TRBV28,ASSLDRYTDTQY
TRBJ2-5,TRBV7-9,ASSFTPGLAGVETQY
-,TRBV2,ASSVGGAYEQY
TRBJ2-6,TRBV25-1,ASTSGGANVLT
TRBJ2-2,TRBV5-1,ASSLASGDTGELF
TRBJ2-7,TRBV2,ASSTPSSYEQY
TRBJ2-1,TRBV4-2,ASSQEWTRNEQF
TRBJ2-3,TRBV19,ASSPRLAGGEVADTQY
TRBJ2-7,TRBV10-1,ASSPSGKFNEQY
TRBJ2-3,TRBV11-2,ASSSLRTGAGDTQY
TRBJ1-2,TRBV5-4,ASSLALTGYGYT
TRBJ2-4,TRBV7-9,ASSQAMGLAKNIQY
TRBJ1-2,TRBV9,ASSAQGANYGYT
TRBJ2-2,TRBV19,ASSISGGSGELF
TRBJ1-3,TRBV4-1,ASSQESGAGNTIY